This is a list of T cell receptor beta chains from one sample in a study of blood T cell repertoires in COVID-19. Clones were read by immunoSEQ multiplex PCR, and TCRdb kept only the in-frame ones, dropping some. The sample has 110,000 or so clones; 85% are singletons. The specimen was peripheral blood. These receptors originate from an older woman with COVID-19, enrolled during active disease. The CDR3 runs from the conserved cysteine through the conserved F or W. The D gene is left open where the match is weak. Clone size is given for some rows only: seen once, a few or many times, or a class if the clone is expanded.

CDR3 length	D gene	clone size	V gene	J gene	CDR3 DNA	CDR3 protein
15	TRBD1	-	TRBV4-1	TRBJ1-4	TGCGCCAGCAGCCGCTCCGGGACAGGCATTGAAAAACTGTTTTTT	CASSRSGTGIEKLFF
16	TRBD1	few	TRBV7-3	TRBJ2-2	TGTGCCAGCAGCTTAACCGGGACAGGGGGTTCCGGGGAGCTGTTTTTT	CASSLTGTGGSGELFF
12	-	-	TRBV6-5	TRBJ1-1	TGTGCCAGCAGTTACCGTGGCAGGGAAGCTTTCTTT	CASSYRGREAFF
16	TRBD1	-	TRBV7-9	TRBJ1-2	TGTGCCAGCAGCTTAGCGGGGGACAGGGGACTCTATGGCTACACCTTC	CASSLAGDRGLYGYTF
14	TRBD2	-	TRBV9	TRBJ2-3	TGTGCCAGCAGCGTAGTCCAGGGAGGGGCTACGCAGTATTTT	CASSVVQGGATQYF
15	-	once	TRBV11-2	TRBJ2-2	TGTGCCAGCAGCCGGGGGGCATATAACACCGGGGAGCTGTTTTTT	CASSRGAYNTGELFF
15	TRBD1	-	TRBV6-2/TRBV6-3	TRBJ1-6	TGTGCCAGCAGTTATCGACAGGGGGCCAATTCACCCCTCCACTTT	CASSYRQGANSPLHF
14	-	-	TRBV9	TRBJ1-1	TGTGCCAGCAGCGTCTTGGCCGGGGACACTGAAGCTTTCTTT	CASSVLAGDTEAFF
17	TRBD2	-	TRBV28	TRBJ2-3	TGTGCCAGCAGTTTACCCCCTAGCGGCCCTAGCACAGATACGCAGTATTTT	CASSLPPSGPSTDTQYF
17	TRBD1	few	TRBV14	TRBJ2-7	TGTGCCAGCAGCCAAATAATAAAGGGACAGGGAGTAGACGAGCAGTACTTC	CASSQIIKGQGVDEQYF
14	-	-	TRBV2	TRBJ2-7	TGTGCCAGCAGTGAATTCCGCAGTTCCTACGAGCAGTACTTC	CASSEFRSSYEQYF
18	TRBD1	once	TRBV6-6	TRBJ2-7	TGTGCCAGCAGTCTCCGGGAGTTCGCCGGGACAGGGTTCTACGAGCAGTACTTC	CASSLREFAGTGFYEQYF
14	-	-	TRBV4-1	TRBJ1-4	TGCGCCAGCAGCCAAGTTGGGAGATTGGAAAAACTGTTTTTT	CASSQVGRLEKLFF
18	-	-	TRBV11-2	TRBJ1-6	TGTGCCAGCAGCTTAGTGCCACAAACTAGCTCCTATAATTCACCCCTCCACTTT	CASSLVPQTSSYNSPLHF
16	-	-	TRBV21-1	TRBJ1-5	TGTGCCAGCAGCAAAAATGGGTACAGGGTGAATCAGCCCCAGCATTTT	CASSKNGYRVNQPQHF
14	-	few	TRBV5-1	TRBJ1-3	TGCGCCAGCAGCAGGGACATTAAGGAAGACACCATATATTTT	CASSRDIKEDTIYF
16	-	-	TRBV4-1	TRBJ1-5	TGCGCCAGCAGCCAAGGACCAGACATTAGCAATCAGCCCCAGCATTTT	CASSQGPDISNQPQHF
14	-	once	TRBV5-1	TRBJ1-2	TGCGCCAGCAGCTTGGACCAGGGTAACTATGGCTACACCTTC	CASSLDQGNYGYTF
15	-	-	TRBV11-2	TRBJ1-3	TGTGCCAGCAGCTTAGGCAGGTCGTTGGGAAACACCATATATTTT	CASSLGRSLGNTIYF
14	TRBD2	-	TRBV7-2	TRBJ2-7	TGTGCCAGCAGCTTCGACCTAGCGGCCTACGAGCAGTACTTC	CASSFDLAAYEQYF
15	TRBD1	few	TRBV9	TRBJ2-7	TGTGCCAGCAGCGCCGGGACAGGGCATACCTACGAGCAGTACTTC	CASSAGTGHTYEQYF
13	-	-	TRBV30	TRBJ1-2	TGTGCCTGGAGTCCCGGGAGGGGAGCTGGCTACACCTTC	CAWSPGRGAGYTF